The clone carrying this TCR beta chain was seen repeatedly, ten times or more. Its antigen is not identified. TCRdb recomputed calls from the 5' RACE reads with MiXCR, one row per CDR3 protein. The data show approximately 70,000 distinct CDR3 sequences, about 7.3% seen once. The sample belongs to a study of T cells after yellow fever vaccination. Study summary: SMART-Seq v4 Ultra Low Input handled preparation of low-cell-number fractions.

V dropped 4 bases and J dropped 2; count of bases not matched to a gene: 2. The CDR3 contains 13 residues. Findings and caveats of the study: Across the CD4 and CD8 compartments, a small share of clonotypes was present in both. Clones that expanded after primary vaccination mostly reappeared after the booster (around 96% CD4, 88% CD8).

The specimen comprised CD8+ T cells sorted from PBMCs, sampled approximately 11 days after the first yellow fever vaccination. The V gene is TRBV12-3 or TRBV12-4, the J gene TRBJ2-7; 7 bases fit TRBD1. The receptor's source is a man younger than 30 who received the YFV17D yellow fever vaccine. CDR3 coding DNA: TGTGCCAGCAGTTGGGGACAGACCTACGAGCAGTACTTC. It is translated as CASSWGQTYEQYF.